This T cell receptor (beta chain) was identified in a study of blood T cell repertoires in COVID-19. As for the study in general: Italy, Spain and the United States were the sources of the convalescent and acute COVID-19 samples. The analysed material was cDNA or gDNA that came from T cells, B-cell-depleted T cells, or PBMCs.

V was shortened by 6 bases and J by 4 bases, with 17 bases between the two germline ends. Germline-derived CDR1 and CDR2 are SGHRS and YFSETQ. The CDR3 has 15 residues. Original processing notes: Amplification from reference gene primers served as the basis for estimated nucleated cell counts. Clones were sequenced by immunoSEQ multiplex PCR, and TCRdb holds only the in-frame ones, with some missing. That table is the source of V, J and clone size, and D and trimming were worked out from the DNA. The data hold roughly 200,000 clones, with around nine tenths observed a single time. This TCR derives from a woman in her thirties or forties who had recovered from COVID-19. The chain links TRBV5-1 to TRBJ2-1; D is perhaps TRBD1 (5 bases). The sequenced material came from peripheral blood. For the CDR3, the DNA is TGCGCCAGCATGCCCGCTGTGGGGCTGTACAATGAGCAGTTCTTC. This encodes CASMPAVGLYNEQFF.